The 17 T cell receptor beta chains reported below all come from one sample, sequenced in a study of OX40 agonist ivuxolimab in advanced cancers. Libraries were prepared by immunoSEQ multiplex PCR; TCRdb keeps only in-frame clonotypes and omits some of them. Here the sample spans approximately 66,000 clones, around 86% being singletons. The sequences come from CD4+ or CD8+ T cells sorted from blood, collected in a trial of the OX40 agonist ivuxolimab. These receptors all stem from an adult with an advanced solid tumor such as melanoma, head and neck, liver or kidney cancer.

The chain uses TRBV2 and TRBJ2-2; no firm D call. The germline CDR1 and CDR2 sequences are SNHLY and FYNNEI. The CDR3 consists of 14 residues. Trimming left V 6 bases short and J 4 bases short, with 12 bases between. As DNA, the CDR3 is TGTGCCAGCAGCACCTTACTGGTCACCGGGGAGCTGTTTTTT. Translation gives CASSTLLVTGELFF.

The chain recombines TRBV7-2 with TRBJ2-3, with TRBD2 matching 9 bases. Germline CDR1 is SGHTA and CDR2 is FQGNSA. This CDR3 has 17 residues. V gave up 1 base and J gave up 3 bases; unmatched junction bases: 8. The DNA for the CDR3 is TGTGCCAGCAGCTTAGGAAAGCTAGCGGGATTAACAGATACGCAGTATTTT. This gives the protein CASSLGKLAGLTDTQYF.

Regarding this clone: At one boundary the junction diverges from the germline segment, which might be a read error. The rearrangement joins TRBV6-5 to TRBJ1-2, with D maybe TRBD1 (5 bases). The CDR3 is made up of 15 amino acids. Germline lookup yields CDR1 MNHEY and CDR2 SVGAGI. The CDR3 here is CASSYSGGGGSRCFF. CDR3 in DNA: TGTGCCAGCAGTTACTCCGGGGGGGGAGGGAGTCGTTGTTTTTTC.

This clone was counted a single time. The gene calls are TRBV15 and TRBJ2-7; 10 nucleotides agree with TRBD1. The CDR3 loop spans 14 amino acids. From germline, CDR1 is LNHNV and CDR2 YYDKDF (reference sequence). The V and J ends lost 5 bases and 3 bases, in that order; junction bases with no gene match: 4. CDR3 region: CATSPWTGGYEQYF. The CDR3 DNA reads as TGTGCCACCAGCCCGTGGACAGGGGGCTACGAGCAGTACTTC. The full variable domain, its missing parts supplied by reference TRBV15 and TRBJ2-7, is DAMVIQNPRYQVTQFGKPVTLSCSQTLNHNVMYWYQQKSSQAPKLLFHYYDKDFNNEADTPDNFQSRRPNTSFCFLDIRSPGLGDTAMYLCATSPWTGGYEQYFGPGTRLTVT.

This clone was seen once. Here the CDR3 DNA reads TGCGCCAGCAGCTCCTCGGGACAGGGGAATGGCTACACCTTC. This encodes CASSSSGQGNGYTF. The chain uses TRBV5-1 and TRBJ1-2; 10 positions agree with TRBD1. The trim removed 3 bases at V and 6 bases at J, leaving 5 bases unmatched. The CDR3 has 14 amino acids. Germline V CDR1 and CDR2: SGHRS, YFSETQ.

This rearrangement joins TRBV28 to TRBJ2-3; weak D call: TRBD2 (6 bases). Trimming left V 6 bases short and J 2 bases short, with 12 bases between. The CDR3 is made up of 14 amino acids. Germline V gene data show CDR1 as MDHEN and CDR2 as SYDVKM. The CDR3 region has the DNA TGTGCCAGCAGCCAATCTAGCGACACAGATACGCAGTATTTT. Translated, it gives CASSQSSDTDTQYF.

The chain links TRBV6-9 to TRBJ1-4; D is undetermined. Trimming took 4 bases from V and 4 from J, leaving 16 bases between them. This CDR3 contains 16 residues. CDR1 MNHGY and CDR2 SVAAGI come from the germline V gene. CDR3 nucleotides: TGTGCCAGCAGTTCGAGGGCCCCGACTCTTAATGAAAAACTGTTTTTT. This gives the protein CASSSRAPTLNEKLFF.

The chain carries TRBV5-1 and TRBJ2-2; the match to TRBD2 covers 9 bases. Germline CDR1 is SGHRS and CDR2 is YFSETQ. The CDR3 extends over 17 amino acids. Trimming removed 1 base from V and 2 bases from J; junction bases left unmatched: 6. Here the CDR3 reads CASSLLAGGRNTGELFF. In nucleotides, the CDR3 is TGCGCCAGCAGCTTGTTGGCGGGGGGGCGAAACACCGGGGAGCTGTTTTTT.

This chain's CDR3 is CAWSGGGSYSPLHF. The CDR3 bases are TGTGCCTGGAGTGGTGGGGGCTCATATTCACCCCTCCACTTT. The rearrangement uses TRBV30 and TRBJ1-6; weak D call: TRBD1 (6 bases). There are 14 residues in the CDR3. Per the germline V gene, CDR1 is GTSNPN and CDR2 is SVGIG (reference sequence). The V and J ends lost 1 base and 8 bases respectively, with 12 bases between them.

The chain joins TRBV14 to TRBJ2-3; weak D call: TRBD2 (6 bases). V was shortened by 1 base and J by 2 bases, with 16 bases between the two germline ends. The CDR3 is made up of 17 amino acids. Germline CDR1 and CDR2: SGHDN and FVKESK. This chain's CDR3 is CASSQGRRGFYTDTQYF. Written as DNA, the CDR3 is TGTGCCAGCAGCCAAGGACGCCGGGGGTTCTACACAGATACGCAGTATTTT.

The V and J genes are TRBV19 and TRBJ1-2, with D possibly being TRBD1 (6 bases). CDR3 length: 16 residues. Trimming removed 2 bases at V and 0 bases at J, with 13 bases between. Looked up from germline, CDR1 is LNHDA and CDR2 is SQIVND (reference sequence). The CDR3 DNA reads as TGTGCCAGTAGTATAAACAGGGCCTACTCTAACTATGGCTACACCTTC. This codes for CASSINRAYSNYGYTF.

V is TRBV27 and J is TRBJ2-6, with 7 bases lining up with TRBD1. V shed 7 bases, J shed 1 base, and the junction held 10 bases outside the gene matches. Germline V gene sequence: CDR1 MNHEY, CDR2 SMNVEV (reference sequence). This CDR3 region has 17 residues. CDR3 nucleotides: TGTGCCAGCAAACCCGGGCAGGGGGAATCTGGGGCCAACGTCCTGACTTTC. It yields the protein CASKPGQGESGANVLTF.

V and J are TRBV6-6 and TRBJ1-1; D ambiguous. The CDR3 contains 13 residues. The V gene lost 6 bases and the J gene lost 1 base, with 9 bases spanning the gap. CDR1 MNHNY and CDR2 SVGAGI come from the germline V gene (reference sequence). The CDR3 DNA is TGTGCCAGCAGCCGGACCGGGAACACTGAAGCTTTCTTT. It specifies CASSRTGNTEAFF.

The rearrangement uses TRBV5-4 and TRBJ2-7; D is possibly TRBD1 (5 bases). This CDR3 is 12 amino acids long. Germline loops: CDR1 SGHNT, CDR2 YYREEE (reference sequence). Trimming shortened V by 7 bases and J by 1 base, and 9 bases separated the two germline ends. The CDR3: CASSPGSYEQYF. CDR3 DNA: TGTGCCAGCTCACCAGGGTCCTACGAGCAGTACTTC.

This sequence joins TRBV6-1 and TRBJ1-1; maybe TRBD1 (6 bases). CDR1 is MNHNS, CDR2 SASEGT, per germline. Trimming cost V 4 bases and J 7 bases, with 10 bases left between them. This CDR3 has 12 residues. CDR3 protein: CASSVGGFEAFF. The CDR3 DNA reads as TGTGCCAGCAGTGTAGGGGGGTTTGAAGCTTTCTTT.

This clone appeared a few times. This chain uses TRBV6-6 with TRBJ1-5, with 7 bases fitting TRBD1. This CDR3 is built from 16 residues. Unmatched junction bases numbered 5, after V lost 0 bases and J lost 3 bases. The germline V gene has CDR1 MNHNY and CDR2 SVGAGI (reference sequence). In DNA form, the CDR3 reads TGTGCCAGCAGTTACTCGAGGGACAGTAACAATCAGCCCCAGCATTTT. Protein product: CASSYSRDSNNQPQHF.

The rearrangement uses TRBV7-9 and TRBJ2-3; D may match TRBD1 or TRBD2 (6 bases each). This CDR3 is 16 amino acids long. Germline V gene data show CDR1 as SEHNR and CDR2 as FQNEAQ (reference sequence). Deletions cut 8 bases from V and 4 bases from J, with 22 bases between. The CDR3 region is CASQGVAGGRADTQYF. DNA for the CDR3: TGTGCCAGCCAAGGGGTAGCTGGGGGGCGCGCAGATACGCAGTATTTT.